This T cell receptor (beta chain) was sequenced for a study of T cells in localized non-small cell lung cancer. Study results and limitations: Appearance in adjacent lung was seen for a median 57 of the top 100 tumor clones.

V lost 1 base and J 3 bases, leaving 5 bases between the germline ends. The V gene's germline CDR1 is MDHEN and CDR2 SYDVKM. CDR3 length: 13 residues. To note about this clone: Its antigen is still unknown.

Sequenced by immunoSEQ multiplex PCR; TCRdb stores in-frame clones only, minus some. The sample shows around 34,000 clones, just over 90% of them seen only once. V and J are TRBV28 and TRBJ2-3; possible D gene TRBD1, 5 bases. The source was peripheral blood, collected before any cancer treatment. The sequence was obtained from a female donor at least 60 years old with stage I lung adenocarcinoma. CDR3 residues: CASSLSGTDTQYF. The CDR3 coding sequence is TGTGCCAGCAGTTTATCAGGGACAGATACGCAGTATTTT.